One and the same sample provided the 8 T cell receptor beta chains below, sequenced in a study of identifying expanded T cells in peripheral blood. Clones were read by immunoSEQ multiplex PCR, and TCRdb kept only the in-frame ones, dropping some. Of around 75,000 clones in the sample, roughly 88% were seen once. The specimen was blood. Every receptor here comes from a person aged 18 to 75 in good health.

The gene calls are TRBV14 and TRBJ2-7, with 9 nucleotides matching TRBD1. The CDR3 covers 15 residues. Per the germline V gene, CDR1 is SGHDN and CDR2 is FVKESK. With V trimmed by 4 bases and J by 5 bases, 9 bases remained unmatched. The CDR3 nucleotides are TGTGCCAGCAGCCCCAGGGACAGGGTAGTCCACGAGCAGTACTTC. This codes for CASSPRDRVVHEQYF.

V usage is TRBV19 and J usage is TRBJ1-3; no definite D call. The CDR3 loop spans 14 amino acids. Germline assignment: CDR1 LNHDA and CDR2 SQIVND (reference sequence). V was cut by 4 bases and J by 2 bases, with 9 bases left in between. CDR3 bases: TGTGCCAGTAGTACTAACGAGGCTGGAAACACCATATATTTT. It yields the protein CASSTNEAGNTIYF.

The V gene is TRBV5-1, the J gene TRBJ2-1, with D tentatively TRBD1 (7 bases). The CDR3 contains 14 residues. V was pared by 7 bases and J by 3 bases, with 14 bases between. Germline V lookup: CDR1 SGHRS, CDR2 YFSETQ. The CDR3 here is CASAGQGVYNEQFF. CDR3 bases: TGCGCCAGCGCGGGGCAGGGGGTCTACAATGAGCAGTTCTTC.

V and J are TRBV7-9 and TRBJ2-3, with TRBD2 matching 14 bases. The V segment lost 5 bases and the J segment 2 bases; nucleotides outside the gene matches: 6. CDR3 length equals 17 residues. Germline assignment: CDR1 SEHNR and CDR2 FQNEAQ (reference sequence). The CDR3 loop is CASSPRLAGGNTDTQYF. CDR3 coding DNA: TGTGCCAGCAGCCCTCGACTAGCGGGAGGGAACACAGATACGCAGTATTTT.

This sequence joins TRBV13 and TRBJ1-4, with TRBD1 as a possible D gene (6 bases). The CDR3 has 15 residues. The V gene's germline CDR1 is PRHDT and CDR2 FYEKMQ (reference sequence). Trimming left V 5 bases short and J 4 bases short, with 14 bases between. CDR3 bases: TGTGCCAGCAGCCTCCGTGACAGGCGTAATGAAAAACTGTTTTTT. This encodes CASSLRDRRNEKLFF.

This rearrangement joins TRBV5-1 to TRBJ1-4; D gene ambiguous. The CDR3 totals 14 residues. Trimming stripped 4 bases from V and 8 bases from J, with 15 bases between. Germline V gene lookup returns CDR1 SGHRS and CDR2 YFSETQ. The CDR3 loop is CASSPDQPREKLFF. CDR3 bases: TGCGCCAGCAGCCCGGATCAACCGCGCGAAAAACTGTTTTTT.

The genes are TRBV14 and TRBJ2-3; D gene uncertain. CDR3 size: 14 residues. Trimming cost V 0 bases and J 6 bases, with 10 bases left between them. Per germline, CDR1 SGHDN and CDR2 FVKESK. CDR3 protein: CASSQETTRDTQYF. The CDR3 coding sequence is TGTGCCAGCAGCCAAGAAACGACCCGGGATACGCAGTATTTT.

In this sample, this clone turned up once. The rearrangement uses TRBV15 and TRBJ2-3; 7 bases fit TRBD2. CDR3 length: 15 amino acids. Germline CDR1 is LNHNV and CDR2 is YYDKDF (reference sequence). The V and J ends lost 1 base and 6 bases, in that order; junction bases with no gene match: 7. The CDR3 DNA reads TGTGCCACCAGCAGAGTTACGGGGGGAACGGATACGCAGTATTTT. This codes for CATSRVTGGTDTQYF.